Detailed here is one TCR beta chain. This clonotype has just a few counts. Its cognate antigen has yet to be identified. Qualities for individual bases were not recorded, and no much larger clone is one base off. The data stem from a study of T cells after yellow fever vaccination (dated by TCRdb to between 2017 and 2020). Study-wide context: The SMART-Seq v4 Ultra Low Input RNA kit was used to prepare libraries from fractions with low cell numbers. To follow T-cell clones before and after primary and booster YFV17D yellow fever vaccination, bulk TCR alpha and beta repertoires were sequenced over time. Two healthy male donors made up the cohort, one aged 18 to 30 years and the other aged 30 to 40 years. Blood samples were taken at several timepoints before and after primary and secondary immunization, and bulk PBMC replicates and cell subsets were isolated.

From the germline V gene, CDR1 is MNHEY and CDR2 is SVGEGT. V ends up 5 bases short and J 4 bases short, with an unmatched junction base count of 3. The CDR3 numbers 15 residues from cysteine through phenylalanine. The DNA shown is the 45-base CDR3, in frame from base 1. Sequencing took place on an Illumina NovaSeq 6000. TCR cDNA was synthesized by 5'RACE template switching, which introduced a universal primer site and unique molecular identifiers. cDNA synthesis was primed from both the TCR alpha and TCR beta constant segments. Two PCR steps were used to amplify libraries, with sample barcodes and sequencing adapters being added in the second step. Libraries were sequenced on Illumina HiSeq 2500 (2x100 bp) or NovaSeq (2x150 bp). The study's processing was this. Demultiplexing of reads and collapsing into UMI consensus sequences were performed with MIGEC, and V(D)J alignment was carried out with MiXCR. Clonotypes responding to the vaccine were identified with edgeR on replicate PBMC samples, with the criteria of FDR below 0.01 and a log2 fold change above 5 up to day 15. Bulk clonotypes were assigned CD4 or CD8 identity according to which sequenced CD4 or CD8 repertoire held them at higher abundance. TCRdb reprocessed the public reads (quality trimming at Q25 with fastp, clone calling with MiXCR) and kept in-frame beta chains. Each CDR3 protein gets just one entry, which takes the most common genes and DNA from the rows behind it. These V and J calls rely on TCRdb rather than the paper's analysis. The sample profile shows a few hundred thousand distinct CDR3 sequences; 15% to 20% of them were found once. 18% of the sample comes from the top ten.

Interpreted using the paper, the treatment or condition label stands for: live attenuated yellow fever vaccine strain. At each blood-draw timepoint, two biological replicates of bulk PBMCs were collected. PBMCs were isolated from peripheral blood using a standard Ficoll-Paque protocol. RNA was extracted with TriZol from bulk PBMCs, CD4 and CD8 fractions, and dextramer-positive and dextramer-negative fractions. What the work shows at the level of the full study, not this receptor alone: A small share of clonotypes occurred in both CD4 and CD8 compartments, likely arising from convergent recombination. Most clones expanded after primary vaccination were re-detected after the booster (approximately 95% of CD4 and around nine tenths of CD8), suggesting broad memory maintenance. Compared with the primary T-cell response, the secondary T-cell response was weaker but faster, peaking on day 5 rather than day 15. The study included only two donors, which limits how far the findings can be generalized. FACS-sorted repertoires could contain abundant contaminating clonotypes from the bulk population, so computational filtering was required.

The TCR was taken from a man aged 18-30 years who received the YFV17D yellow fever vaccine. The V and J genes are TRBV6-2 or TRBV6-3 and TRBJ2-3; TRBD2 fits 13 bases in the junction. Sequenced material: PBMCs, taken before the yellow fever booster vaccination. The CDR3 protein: CASSRGLAGADTQYF. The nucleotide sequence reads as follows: TGTGCCAGCAGTCGAGGACTAGCGGGAGCAGATACGCAGTATTTT.